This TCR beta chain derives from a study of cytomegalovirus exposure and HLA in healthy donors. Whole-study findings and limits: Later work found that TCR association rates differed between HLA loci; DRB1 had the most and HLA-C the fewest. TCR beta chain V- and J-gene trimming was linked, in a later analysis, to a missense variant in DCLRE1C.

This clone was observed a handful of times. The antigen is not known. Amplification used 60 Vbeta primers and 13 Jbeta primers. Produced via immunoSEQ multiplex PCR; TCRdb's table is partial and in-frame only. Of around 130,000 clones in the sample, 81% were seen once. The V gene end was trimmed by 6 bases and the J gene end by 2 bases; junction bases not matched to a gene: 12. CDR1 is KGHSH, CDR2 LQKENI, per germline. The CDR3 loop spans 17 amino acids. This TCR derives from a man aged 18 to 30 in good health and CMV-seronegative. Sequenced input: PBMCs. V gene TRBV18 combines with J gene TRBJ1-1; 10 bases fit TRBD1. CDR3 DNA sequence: TGTGCCAGCTCCGCCATCCTAGGGACAGGGGATAACACTGAAGCTTTCTTT. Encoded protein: CASSAILGTGDNTEAFF.